This record looks at one T cell receptor (beta chain) sequence and its context. What it recognizes is unknown. TCRdb reanalysed the 5' RACE reads using MiXCR and keeps one entry per CDR3 protein. The sample records 350,000 to 450,000 distinct CDR3 sequences, roughly a quarter being singletons. This entry comes from a study of CD8 T cells in ankylosing spondylitis. The V segment lost 5 bases and the J segment 0 bases; nucleotides outside the gene matches: 6. The CDR3 length is 17 residues. Germline V gene data show CDR1 as SQVTM and CDR2 as ANQGSEA. Regarding the study as a whole: What appeared characteristic of ankylosing spondylitis blood was a TCR beta motif of fewer than ten highly homologous variants.

Material: blood, either unsorted or a sorted T cell fraction (not recorded which). The chain carries TRBV29-1 and TRBJ2-1; TRBD2 matches 14 bases. The receptor was isolated from a male donor with ankylosing spondylitis. CDR3 nucleotide sequence: TGCAGCGTTTCGGGACTAGCGGGAGCCAGCTCCTACAATGAGCAGTTCTTC. It translates to CSVSGLAGASSYNEQFF.